The T cell receptor (beta chain) under discussion was sequenced for a study of human T cells and chemical hapten exposure. TCRdb reanalysed the RACE reads using MiXCR and keeps one entry per CDR3 protein. This sample has 75,000 to 100,000 distinct CDR3 sequences, with around 12% found just once. As regards this clonotype: The DNA is omitted, as the CDR3 cannot be located on it reliably, and the CDR3 follows TCRdb's listing.

The germline V gene encodes CDR1 SGHRS and CDR2 YFSETQ. The CDR3 is 14 amino acids in total, end residues counted. Documented time point: patch test 1, 2 weeks after DPC sensitization. Treatment described: therapeutic diphenylcyclopropenone sensitization with weekly scalp DPC. The clonotype originates from a middle-aged woman with alopecia areata. Some clones in this sample may be carry-over from other donors' samples. This sample comprised whole blood, obtained in connection with sensitization to the hapten diphenylcyclopropenone (DPC). The V gene is TRBV5-1, the J gene TRBJ2-3; the table assigns TRBD1, which was not confirmed against the DNA. This CDR3 is CASSVGPGSDTQYF.